This T cell receptor (beta chain) came from a study of blood T cell repertoires in COVID-19. As for the study in general: COVID-19 samples from acute and convalescent phases originated in the United States, Italy and Spain. T cells, B-cell-depleted T cells, or PBMCs provided the cDNA or gDNA that served as material.

As for this clone: This specimen includes other DNA sequences encoding the same CDR3.

The authors' processing: Estimation of nucleated cell counts relied on the amplification of reference gene primers. The protocol was immunoSEQ multiplex PCR, while the TCRdb copy is restricted to in-frame clones and leaves out a portion. V and J calls and clone size are given by that table; D and trimming were obtained from the DNA. The sample lists more than 80,000 clones, approximately 86% seen once, with 1.7% in the top ten. Germline CDR1 MNHEY, CDR2 SVGAGI. CDR3 length: 13 residues. J was trimmed by 3 bases and V by 8 bases; bases with no gene match: 4. The rearrangement joins TRBV6-5 to TRBJ2-3; 8 bases are a match to TRBD2. Source material: peripheral blood. This sequence was found in a man older than 75 with acute or convalescent COVID-19. Written as DNA, the CDR3 is TGTGCCAGCCGGGCTAGCGGGACAGATACGCAGTATTTT. Its protein is CASRASGTDTQYF.